This is a list of T cell receptor beta chains from one sample in a study of T cells in Graves' hyperthyroidism and ophthalmopathy. TCRdb recomputed calls from the multiplex PCR reads with MiXCR, one row per CDR3 protein. The table includes 370,000 or so distinct CDR3 sequences, 20% to 30% detected once. The sample comprised blood. The source is a man in his fifties or sixties with Graves' hyperthyroidism. CDR3s include the opening cysteine and the closing phenylalanine or tryptophan. D genes are given only for firm matches. A clone size is listed for some rows: how often the clone was seen (once, few, many), or a class if it is expanded.

j_gene	v_gene	len	abundance	d_gene	CDR3aa	CDR3nt
TRBJ2-5	TRBV28	14	.	.	CASSVIGTKETQYF	TGTGCCAGCAGTGTTATAGGGACAAAAGAGACCCAGTACTTC
TRBJ2-2	TRBV19	17	few	TRBD2	CASSIAGSGTYTGELFF	TGTGCCAGTAGTATAGCGGGTAGCGGGACCTACACCGGGGAGCTGTTTTTT
TRBJ2-1	TRBV28	15	many	TRBD2	CASRLAGSSYNEQFF	TGTGCCAGCAGGCTAGCGGGAAGTTCCTACAATGAGCAGTTCTTC
TRBJ2-5	TRBV9	14	few	.	CASSGSGGRETQYF	TGTGCCAGCAGCGGCTCCGGGGGTAGAGAGACCCAGTACTTC
TRBJ2-1	TRBV28	12	few	.	CASMTDYNEQFF	TGTGCCAGCATGACCGATTACAATGAGCAGTTCTTC
TRBJ2-1	TRBV11-2	12	.	TRBD1	CASSFVTGDQFF	TGTGCCAGCAGCTTCGTGACAGGGGATCAGTTCTTC
TRBJ1-4	TRBV12-3/TRBV12-4	14	.	TRBD1	CASSSRGADEKLFF	TGTGCCAGCAGTTCCAGGGGGGCAGATGAAAAACTGTTTTTT
TRBJ1-1	TRBV15	14	few	TRBD1	CATSRGTGSTEAFF	TGTGCCACCAGCAGAGGGACAGGGAGCACTGAAGCTTTCTTT
TRBJ2-1	TRBV7-2	15	many	TRBD2	CASSLDGTSSDEQFF	TGTGCCAGCAGCTTAGACGGGACTAGTAGCGATGAGCAGTTCTTC
TRBJ2-2	TRBV27	14	few	.	CASSPTSRAFELFF	TGTGCCAGCAGTCCCACCTCCAGGGCGTTTGAGCTGTTTTTT
TRBJ2-1	TRBV9	14	.	.	CASSVGGARNEQFF	TGTGCCAGCAGCGTAGGGGGGGCGCGAAATGAGCAGTTCTTC